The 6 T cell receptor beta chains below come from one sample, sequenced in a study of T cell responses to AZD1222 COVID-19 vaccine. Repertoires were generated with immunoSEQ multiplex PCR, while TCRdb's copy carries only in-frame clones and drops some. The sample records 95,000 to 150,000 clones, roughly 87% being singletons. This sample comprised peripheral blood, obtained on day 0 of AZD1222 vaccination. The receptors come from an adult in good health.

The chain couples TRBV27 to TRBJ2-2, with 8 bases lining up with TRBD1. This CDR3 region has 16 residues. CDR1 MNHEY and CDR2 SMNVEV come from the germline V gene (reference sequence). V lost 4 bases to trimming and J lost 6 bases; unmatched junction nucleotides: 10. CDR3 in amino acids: CASSYLRTGFSGELFF. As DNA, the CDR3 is TGTGCCAGCAGTTATCTCCGGACAGGGTTCTCCGGGGAGCTGTTTTTT.

CDR3 nucleotides: TGCAGTGCTCACGGAACCTATGGCTACACCTTC. This gives the protein CSAHGTYGYTF. The chain uses TRBV20-1 and TRBJ1-2; D gene unclear. Trimming pared 5 bases from V and 4 bases from J, leaving 8 bases between. The CDR3 is made up of 11 amino acids. Germline CDR1 and CDR2: DFQATT and SNEGSKA (reference sequence).

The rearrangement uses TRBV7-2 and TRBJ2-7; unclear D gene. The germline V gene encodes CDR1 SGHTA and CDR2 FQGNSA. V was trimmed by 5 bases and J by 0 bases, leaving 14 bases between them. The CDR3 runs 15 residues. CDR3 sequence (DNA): TGTGCCAGCAGCCCCCGACCACTTCTCTCCTACGAGCAGTACTTC. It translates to CASSPRPLLSYEQYF.

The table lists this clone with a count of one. The CDR3 sequence: CASSPGQSFNQPQHF. As DNA, the CDR3 is TGTGCCAGCAGCCCGGGACAGTCATTTAATCAGCCCCAGCATTTT. The chain couples TRBV7-9 to TRBJ1-5; 7 bases are a match to TRBD1. Germline V gives CDR1 SEHNR, CDR2 FQNEAQ (reference sequence). Germline trimming cut 5 bases from V and 4 bases from J; bases unmatched to any gene: 8. CDR3 length equals 15 residues.

Here the CDR3 reads CATSSTGGNGYTF. The CDR3 DNA reads TGTGCCACCAGCAGCACAGGGGGCAATGGCTACACCTTC. This sequence joins TRBV15 and TRBJ1-2; 9 positions agree with TRBD1. The CDR3 contains 13 residues. The trim removed 3 bases at V and 6 bases at J, leaving 2 bases unmatched. CDR1 and CDR2 from the germline V gene are LNHNV and YYDKDF (reference sequence).

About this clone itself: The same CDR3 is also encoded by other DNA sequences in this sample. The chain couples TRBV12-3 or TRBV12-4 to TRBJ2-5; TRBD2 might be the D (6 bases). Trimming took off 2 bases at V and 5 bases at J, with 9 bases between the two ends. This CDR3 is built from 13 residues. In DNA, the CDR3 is TGTGCCAGCAGTTTACGTGCGGGGGAGACCCAGTACTTC. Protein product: CASSLRAGETQYF.